This TCR beta chain was found in a study of CXCR3-negative and CXCR3-positive naive CD8 T cells. The germline V gene has CDR1 DFQATT and CDR2 SNEGSKA (reference sequence). The CDR3 consists of 15 residues. The authors prepared UMI-labeled TRB cDNA libraries by 5' RACE. TCRdb re-called the 5' RACE reads and catalogs CDR3 proteins one per entry, DNA excluded. Listed are tens of thousands of distinct CDR3 sequences; roughly 1.5% falls within the top ten. Sequencing was carried out using naive CXCR3- CD8+ T cells from blood. Specified subset: CD45RO-CCR7+CD27+CD95- naive CD8+ T cells lacking CXCR3 (TNR3-). This clonotype was obtained from a human donor in good health. Some clones in this sample may be carry-over from other donors' samples. The chain couples TRBV20-1 to TRBJ2-1. CDR3 sequence reads: CSARGEGSSYNEQFF.